The 29 T cell receptor beta chains reported below all come from one sample, sequenced in a study of vaccination effects on CD4 cells after COVID-19. Profiling relied on immunoSEQ multiplex PCR, and the TCRdb table lists in-frame clones only, not all of them. The sample has more than 13,000 clones, roughly 70% seen once. Expansion of antigen-specific CD4+ T cells with viral peptide pools was carried out by the ViraFEST assay before sequencing. At the end of roughly ten days of culture, CD4+ T cells were isolated. Everyone in the study got two shots of either the BNT162b2 or mRNA-1273 vaccine. Their target antigens are unknown. The material was CD4+ T cells from PBMCs cultured with HCoV-NL63 spike peptides, obtained after COVID-19 vaccination. All receptors come from a human donor who received a COVID-19 vaccine.

This clone has more than one count but fewer than ten. V and J are TRBV5-5 and TRBJ1-2; 7 bases agree with TRBD1. This CDR3 has 14 residues. Per the germline V gene, CDR1 is SGHKS and CDR2 is YYEKEE (reference sequence). The V gene end was trimmed by 4 bases and the J gene end by 0 bases; junction bases not matched to a gene: 3. The CDR3 DNA reads as TGTGCCAGCAGCGGGGACAGCCCTAACTATGGCTACACCTTC. This gives the protein CASSGDSPNYGYTF. Filled out from reference TRBV5-5 and TRBJ1-2, the complete variable domain reads DAGVTQSPTHLIKTRGQQVTLRCSPISGHKSVSWYQQVLGQGPQFIFQYYEKEERGRGNFPDRFSARQFPNYSSELNVNALLLGDSALYLCASSGDSPNYGYTFGSGTRLTVV.

This chain joins TRBV7-9 and TRBJ1-4, with TRBD1 matching 10 bases. The length of the CDR3 is 15 residues. Germline values: CDR1 SEHNR, CDR2 FQNEAQ (reference sequence). The trim removed 5 bases at V and 7 bases at J, leaving 7 bases unmatched. The DNA for the CDR3 is TGTGCCAGCAGCCCGGACAGGGGGATCAGTGAAAAACTGTTTTTT. Encoded protein: CASSPDRGISEKLFF.

This sequence joins TRBV5-1 and TRBJ2-5; D remains unclear. Trimming took off 4 bases at V and 4 bases at J, with 14 bases between the two ends. The CDR3 loop spans 14 amino acids. Germline CDR1 SGHRS, CDR2 YFSETQ. CDR3 in DNA: TGCGCCAGCAGCCCGGACCCGGCAGGAGAGACCCAGTACTTC. Protein: CASSPDPAGETQYF. Full variable domain (outside the CDR3, taken from reference TRBV5-1 and TRBJ2-5): KAGVTQTPRYLIKTRGQQVTLSCSPISGHRSVSWYQQTPGQGLQFLFEYFSETQRNKGNFPGRFSGRQFSNSRSEMNVSTLELGDSALYLCASSPDPAGETQYFGPGTRLLVL.

This clone came up once. This chain joins TRBV5-1 and TRBJ2-4, with D perhaps matching TRBD2 (5 bases). Germline V gene lookup returns CDR1 SGHRS and CDR2 YFSETQ. This CDR3 has 16 amino acids. V gave up 4 bases and J gave up 0 bases, with 14 bases separating them. The CDR3 DNA follows: TGCGCCAGCAGCCTTCGCGGGCAGCCAGCCAAAAACATTCAGTACTTC. Translating it yields CASSLRGQPAKNIQYF.

The chain uses TRBV24-1 and TRBJ1-2, with D possibly matching TRBD1 (5 bases). CDR1 and CDR2 from the germline V gene are KGHDR and SFDVKD. The CDR3 spans 13 residues. V shed 4 bases and J shed 8 bases, with 13 bases lying between them. CDR3 in DNA: TGTGCCACCAGTGAGAGACAGTGGGGCGGCTACACCTTC. Its protein product is CATSERQWGGYTF.

CDR3 DNA sequence: TGCGCCAGCAGCAAAGCCCTTACAGGGAATGAGCAGTTCTTC. Encoded protein: CASSKALTGNEQFF. This chain links TRBV4-1 with TRBJ2-1; possibly TRBD1 for D (6 bases). Germline values: CDR1 MGHRA, CDR2 YSYEKL. The V gene lost 5 bases and the J gene lost 7 bases, with 15 bases spanning the gap. This CDR3 contains 14 residues.

The gene calls are TRBV4-2 and TRBJ1-1; 10 nucleotides agree with TRBD1. The CDR3 loop spans 13 amino acids. Trimming cost V 1 base and J 11 bases; bases outside gene matches: 4. Germline V CDR1 and CDR2: LGHNA, YNFKEQ. CDR3 coding DNA: TGTGCCAGCAGCCAAGGCGGGGACAGGGGTGCTTTCTTT. Protein product: CASSQGGDRGAFF.

The chain has TRBV27 and TRBJ1-2; D possibly corresponds to TRBD1 (5 bases). CDR1 and CDR2 from the germline V gene are MNHEY and SMNVEV (reference sequence). With 5 bases removed from V and 7 bases from J, the gap between germline ends came to 20 bases. The CDR3 is 15 residues long. CDR3 DNA sequence: TGTGCCAGCAGTGCCTCCGGGGGAGGATGGGGTGGCTACACCTTC. Amino acids: CASSASGGGWGGYTF.

V usage is TRBV28 and J usage is TRBJ2-5; perhaps TRBD1 as D (6 bases). The germline V and J ends were trimmed by 8 bases and 5 bases, with 15 bases remaining between them. This CDR3 comprises 13 residues. Germline V gives CDR1 MDHEN, CDR2 SYDVKM. The CDR3 nucleotides read TGTGCCAGCCGGGGCAGGGGAATGGAGACCCAGTACTTC. Translated, it gives CASRGRGMETQYF.

The rearrangement joins TRBV7-3 to TRBJ2-1, with 7 bases matching TRBD2. CDR3 length: 14 amino acids. J was trimmed by 6 bases and V by 5 bases; bases with no gene match: 7. Looked up from germline, CDR1 is SGHTA and CDR2 is FQGTGA. The CDR3 nucleotides are TGTGCCAGCAGCCCGGGGGGTCCCCTCAATGAGCAGTTCTTC. It codes for CASSPGGPLNEQFF.

V usage is TRBV5-1 and J usage is TRBJ2-3; TRBD2 matches 9 bases. V was clipped by 0 bases and J by 2 bases; unmatched bases: 4. CDR1 SGHRS and CDR2 YFSETQ come from the germline V gene. This CDR3 is 16 amino acids long. CDR3 bases: TGCGCCAGCAGCTTGGAGGGACTAGCACACACAGATACGCAGTATTTT. Translating gives CASSLEGLAHTDTQYF.

V usage is TRBV19 and J usage is TRBJ2-1, with 11 positions matching TRBD2. The CDR3 runs 16 residues. Unmatched junction bases numbered 9, after V lost 5 bases and J lost 6 bases. Germline CDR1 and CDR2: LNHDA and SQIVND (reference sequence). CDR3 region: CASSGRTSGRGNEQFF. The CDR3 DNA follows: TGTGCCAGTAGTGGACGGACTAGCGGGCGTGGCAATGAGCAGTTCTTC.

The J gene is TRBJ2-3, the V gene TRBV2; D call uncertain. Germline V gene lookup returns CDR1 SNHLY and CDR2 FYNNEI. CDR3 length: 13 amino acids. The germline V and J ends were trimmed by 4 bases and 0 bases, with 5 bases remaining between them. The DNA for the CDR3 is TGTGCCAGCAGTGCAGAGAGCACAGATACGCAGTATTTT. Amino acid sequence: CASSAESTDTQYF.

This rearrangement joins TRBV5-6 to TRBJ1-5, with 7 positions matching TRBD1. Per germline, CDR1 SGHDT and CDR2 YYEEEE. V gave up 6 bases and J gave up 0 bases; unmatched junction bases: 18. This CDR3 spans 19 amino acids. CDR3 loop: CASTFPLNNRGHSNQPQHF. DNA of the CDR3: TGTGCCAGCACCTTTCCCCTTAACAATAGGGGGCATAGCAATCAGCCCCAGCATTTT.

The V and J genes are TRBV9 and TRBJ2-1; weak D call: TRBD1 (6 bases). The CDR3 is 15 residues long. The germline V and J ends were trimmed by 1 base and 7 bases, with 15 bases remaining between them. CDR1 and CDR2 from the germline V gene are SGDLS and YYNGEE. The CDR3 DNA reads TGTGCCAGCAGCGTATCAAGCAGGGGTCTAAATGAGCAGTTCTTC. This sequence encodes CASSVSSRGLNEQFF. The full variable domain, its missing parts supplied by reference TRBV9 and TRBJ2-1, is DSGVTQTPKHLITATGQRVTLRCSPRSGDLSVYWYQQSLDQGLQFLIQYYNGEERAKGNILERFSAQQFPDLHSELNLSSLELGDSALYFCASSVSSRGLNEQFFGPGTRLTVL.

This clone was recorded once. The rearrangement uses TRBV4-1 and TRBJ2-7, with D perhaps TRBD1 or TRBD2 (5 bases each). CDR3 size: 15 residues. V was shortened by 2 bases and J by 0 bases, with 11 bases between the two germline ends. Germline loops: CDR1 MGHRA, CDR2 YSYEKL. The CDR3 DNA reads TGCGCCAGCAGCCAACCGGGACGGTACTCCTACGAGCAGTACTTC. Translated, it gives CASSQPGRYSYEQYF.

The rearrangement joins TRBV6-5 to TRBJ2-1; possibly TRBD2 for D (5 bases). Trimming shortened V by 2 bases and J by 4 bases, and 12 bases separated the two germline ends. The CDR3 sequence is 15 residues long. Germline loops: CDR1 MNHEY, CDR2 SVGAGI. The DNA of the CDR3 is TGTGCCAGCAGTTACGTCCCGGGAACTTACAATGAGCAGTTCTTC. Its translation is CASSYVPGTYNEQFF.

The V and J genes are TRBV28 and TRBJ2-6; D uncertain. Germline-derived CDR1 and CDR2 are MDHEN and SYDVKM. V was pared by 2 bases and J by 5 bases, with 7 bases between. This CDR3 is 14 amino acids long. The CDR3: CASSLGIRANVLTF. DNA of the CDR3: TGTGCCAGCAGTTTAGGAATCCGGGCCAACGTCCTGACTTTC.

The chain has TRBV5-4 and TRBJ2-5; TRBD1 is a possible D gene (5 bases). The CDR3 covers 14 residues. CDR1 and CDR2 (germline): SGHNT, YYREEE (reference sequence). V lost 1 base and J 7 bases, leaving 14 bases between the germline ends. The CDR3 loop is CASSLNQGDGTQYF. For the CDR3, the DNA is TGTGCCAGCAGCTTGAATCAGGGCGACGGGACCCAGTACTTC.

The V call is TRBV13, the J call TRBJ1-5; D call uncertain. The CDR3 has 15 residues. Trimming cost V 0 bases and J 4 bases, with 10 bases left between them. The germline V gene has CDR1 PRHDT and CDR2 FYEKMQ (reference sequence). This CDR3 reads CASSLGPSLNQPQHF. DNA for the CDR3: TGTGCCAGCAGCTTAGGCCCCAGCTTAAATCAGCCCCAGCATTTT.

A remark on this clone: Within the sample, other DNA sequences also encode this same CDR3. The V and J genes are TRBV5-6 and TRBJ2-7; no reliable D call. Germline V gene lookup returns CDR1 SGHDT and CDR2 YYEEEE. Trimming took 4 bases from V and 1 from J, leaving 12 bases between them. The CDR3 extends over 14 amino acids. The CDR3 loop is CASSLVGDSYEQYF. CDR3 bases: TGTGCCAGCAGCCTCGTCGGCGATTCCTACGAGCAGTACTTC.

This clone showed up just a few times. The rearrangement uses TRBV7-2 and TRBJ2-7; D is unresolved. The CDR3 loop spans 12 amino acids. Between the trimmed V and J ends, which lost 5 bases and 4 bases, there was a span of 9 bases. CDR1 is SGHTA, CDR2 FQGNSA, per germline. For the CDR3, the DNA is TGTGCCAGCAGCGCCCGCGGTTACGAGCAGTACTTC. Protein sequence: CASSARGYEQYF.

The chain carries TRBV7-2 and TRBJ2-3; 8 nucleotides line up with TRBD2. The junction had 9 bases not matched to a gene; V was cut back by 3 bases and J by 4 bases. The germline V gene encodes CDR1 SGHTA and CDR2 FQGNSA. The CDR3 runs to 16 residues. For the CDR3, the DNA is TGTGCCAGCAGCTTCGGGGGGGGACTACGCGCAGATACGCAGTATTTT. It yields the protein CASSFGGGLRADTQYF.

The chain links TRBV6-5 to TRBJ2-7; tentatively, D is TRBD1 (5 bases). Trimming shortened V by 4 bases and J by 6 bases, and 13 bases separated the two germline ends. The CDR3 has 13 residues. The V gene's germline CDR1 is MNHEY and CDR2 SVGAGI. The CDR3 protein is CASSSQGRGEQYF. Here the CDR3 DNA reads TGTGCCAGCAGTTCCCAGGGAAGGGGCGAGCAGTACTTC.

The chain has TRBV6-2 or TRBV6-3 and TRBJ2-5; D remains unclear. The CDR3 runs to 12 residues. Trimming left V 2 bases short and J 5 bases short, with 6 bases between. CDR1 is MNHEY, CDR2 SVGEGT, per germline. CDR3 bases: TGTGCCAGCAGTTACGTGGATGAGACCCAGTACTTC. This encodes CASSYVDETQYF.

This clone was counted once. The chain is built from TRBV7-9 and TRBJ1-2; 9 bases are shared with TRBD1. Germline CDR1 and CDR2: SEHNR and FQNEAQ (reference sequence). The CDR3 contains 14 residues. Trimming removed 5 bases from V and 3 bases from J; junction bases left unmatched: 4. The CDR3 loop is CASSRGQGDYGYTF. The CDR3 bases are TGTGCCAGCAGCCGGGGACAGGGTGACTATGGCTACACCTTC.

The sample holds one count of this clone. This chain joins TRBV24-1 and TRBJ2-1; 10 bases map to TRBD2. V shed 3 bases and J 0 bases; nucleotides not matched to a gene: 7. CDR3 length equals 18 residues. The germline gives CDR1 KGHDR, CDR2 SFDVKD. In nucleotides, the CDR3 is TGTGCCACCAGTGATCCTAGCGGGAGCGATAGCTCCTACAATGAGCAGTTCTTC. This gives the protein CATSDPSGSDSSYNEQFF.

There are a few counts of this clone. The V and J genes are TRBV30 and TRBJ1-3, with D perhaps matching TRBD1 (5 bases). CDR1 is GTSNPN, CDR2 SVGIG, per germline (reference sequence). The V and J ends lost 4 bases and 4 bases respectively, with 5 bases between them. The CDR3 sequence is 11 residues long. DNA for the CDR3: TGTGCCTGGAACAGGGGAAACACCATATATTTT. This encodes CAWNRGNTIYF.

The chain recombines TRBV4-1 with TRBJ2-7; D gene ambiguous. The germline gives CDR1 MGHRA, CDR2 YSYEKL. V lost 1 base, J lost 2 bases, and 9 bases lay in between. The CDR3 spans 14 residues. CDR3: CASSQVVKTYEQYF. The CDR3 nucleotides are TGCGCCAGCAGCCAAGTGGTCAAAACCTACGAGCAGTACTTC.